What follows are 8 T cell receptor beta chains derived from one specimen sequenced in a study of blood T cell repertoires in COVID-19. TCRdb's copy holds only in-frame clones and misses some; the assay was immunoSEQ multiplex PCR. The repertoire has about 110,000 clones, around 76% of them found once; the top ten carry roughly 21%. Sequencing was done on a sample of peripheral blood. The source of these receptors is a woman aged 70-85 years with acute or convalescent COVID-19.

This clone was picked up one time. The chain couples TRBV5-1 to TRBJ2-7; 8 bases are a match to TRBD2. The germline V gene encodes CDR1 SGHRS and CDR2 YFSETQ. The CDR3 consists of 16 residues. CDR3 nucleotides: TGCCCCCGCTTGCGCCTTTGGGGGGCCCGGGGGGGGGAGCAGTACTTC. Translation gives CPRLRLWGARGGEQYF.

This chain uses TRBV27 with TRBJ1-1; 11 bases fit TRBD1. The CDR3 is made up of 16 amino acids. Germline V gene sequence: CDR1 MNHEY, CDR2 SMNVEV (reference sequence). V shed 3 bases, J shed 0 bases, and the junction held 3 bases outside the gene matches. DNA of the CDR3: TGTGCCAGCAGTTTCTGGACAGGGGGCATGAACACTGAAGCTTTCTTT. Its protein product is CASSFWTGGMNTEAFF.

With respect to this clone: A much larger clone lies a single base off, so this may be a read error. The same CDR3 also results from other DNA sequences found in this sample. The chain links TRBV28 to TRBJ1-5; D might be TRBD1 (5 bases). Germline V gives CDR1 MDHEN, CDR2 SYDVKM. This CDR3 is built from 16 residues. The CDR3 bases are TGTGCCAGCAGTTCCCCCGTGACAGATAGCAATCAGCCCCAACATTTT. Protein sequence: CASSSPVTDSNQPQHF.

The chain carries TRBV7-2 and TRBJ2-4, with 11 bases matching TRBD2. CDR1 and CDR2 (germline): SGHTA, FQGNSA. V shed 1 base and J 6 bases; nucleotides not matched to a gene: 8. This CDR3 is 17 amino acids long. The chain's CDR3 is CASSLVGSGGGRNIQYF. CDR3 nucleotide sequence: TGTGCCAGCAGCTTAGTTGGTAGCGGGGGGGGCCGAAACATTCAGTACTTC. The variable domain in full, with the rest retrieved from reference TRBV7-2 and TRBJ2-4, is GAGVSQSPSNKVTEKGKDVELRCDPISGHTALYWYRQSLGQGLEFLIYFQGNSAPDKSGLPSDRFSAERTGGSVSTLTIQRTQQEDSAVYLCASSLVGSGGGRNIQYFGAGTRLSVL.

CDR3 DNA sequence: TGTGCCAGCAGCTTTATTGCCCAGAACTATAATTCACCCCTCCACTTT. It yields the protein CASSFIAQNYNSPLHF. The J gene is TRBJ1-6, the V gene TRBV11-3; D gene uncertain. The germline gives CDR1 SGHNT, CDR2 YENEEA. With 3 bases removed from V and 3 bases from J, the gap between germline ends came to 12 bases. The CDR3 covers 16 residues. The full variable domain, rest sourced from reference TRBV11-3 and TRBJ1-6, is EAGVVQSPRYKIIEKKQPVAFWCNPISGHNTLYWYLQNLGQGPELLIRYENEEAVDDSQLPKDRFSAERLKGVDSTLKIQPAELGDSAVYLCASSFIAQNYNSPLHFGNGTRLTVT.

There are a few counts of this clone. A read error is possible here, since a much larger clone lies one base away. The rearrangement uses TRBV5-1 and TRBJ2-7, with 8 positions matching TRBD2. Germline CDR1 and CDR2: SGHRS and YFSETQ. V gave up 7 bases and J gave up 7 bases; unmatched junction bases: 19. This CDR3 region has 16 residues. CDR3 in amino acids: CASLRRRGGPGWEQYF. As DNA, the CDR3 is TGCGCCAGCTTGCGCCGTCGGGGGGGCCCGGGGTGGGAGCAGTACTTC.

In this sample, this clone turned up once. This chain connects TRBV18 to TRBJ1-2, with D possibly matching TRBD1 (6 bases). The CDR3 runs 15 residues. V was pared by 4 bases and J by 3 bases, with 15 bases between. Germline CDR1 reads KGHSH; CDR2 reads LQKENI. The CDR3 is CASSRQARSDYGYTF. CDR3 bases: TGTGCCAGCTCACGACAGGCTCGATCGGACTATGGCTACACCTTC. Full variable domain (rest looked up from reference TRBV18 and TRBJ1-2): NAGVMQNPRHLVRRRGQEARLRCSPMKGHSHVYWYRQLPEEGLKFMVYLQKENIIDESGMPKERFSAEFPKEGPSILRIQQVVRGDSAAYFCASSRQARSDYGYTFGSGTRLTVV.

The chain uses TRBV5-1 and TRBJ2-3; tentative D call: TRBD1 (5 bases). Trimming left V 1 base short and J 5 bases short, with 11 bases between. The V gene's germline CDR1 is SGHRS and CDR2 YFSETQ. The CDR3 has 14 residues. The CDR3 is CASSLSQAGDTQYF. DNA for the CDR3: TGCGCCAGCAGCTTGTCACAGGCCGGAGATACGCAGTATTTT.